The present T cell receptor (beta chain) was sequenced within a study of a mutant IDH1 vaccine in newly diagnosed glioma. Whole-study context: With temozolomide cycles, or 4-6 weeks after radiotherapy alone, vaccination was started.

Sequenced by immunoSEQ multiplex PCR; TCRdb stores in-frame clones only, minus some. Among 45,000 to 60,000 clones listed, roughly 91% were seen once. Time point given: week 35, safety follow-up. Alongside topical imiquimod, each dose of vaccine comprised 300 ug of mutant IDH1 20-mer peptide. Trimming cost V 2 bases and J 7 bases, with 9 bases left between them. Germline V gives CDR1 LGHNT, CDR2 FRNRAP. The length of the CDR3 is 14 residues. This clone occurred a few times. Its antigen remains unidentified. Sample: PBMCs, taken from a glioma patient whose treatment included an IDH1 peptide vaccine. This TCR came from a woman aged 40 to 50 with glioma. The chain links TRBV12-5 to TRBJ1-6, with a possible D match to TRBD1 (6 bases). DNA for the CDR3: TGTGCTAGTGGTTTGTGGGACACCAATTCACCCCTCCACTTT. Translated, it gives CASGLWDTNSPLHF.